These T cell receptor beta chains were read from a single sample in a study of CD8 T cells in Susac syndrome. TCRdb reprocessed the immunoSEQ multiplex PCR reads with MiXCR, giving one entry per CDR3 protein. Seen here are roughly 110,000 distinct CDR3 sequences, around 90% observed once, and the top ten hold roughly 0.12%. The sample consisted of CD8+ T cells from PBMCs. These receptors originate from a human donor in good health. Each CDR3 is given with its conserved first and last residue. D genes are given only for firm matches. Expanded clones are given a class, and other clones once, few, many or no size at all.

V gene	J gene	D gene	clone size	CDR3 protein	CDR3 DNA
TRBV6-5	TRBJ1-1	TRBD1	.	CASSGGQGGEAFF	TGTGCCAGCAGTGGGGGACAGGGCGGTGAAGCTTTCTTT
TRBV20-1	TRBJ1-2	TRBD1	.	CSARDQQGAGGYTF	TGCAGTGCTAGAGATCAACAGGGGGCAGGTGGCTACACCTTC
TRBV20-1	TRBJ1-2	TRBD1	.	CSAGRRGQSFNGYTF	TGCAGTGCTGGCCGCAGGGGGCAATCTTTCAATGGCTACACCTTC
TRBV4-3	TRBJ1-5	.	.	CASSQDPGNQPQHF	TGCGCCAGCAGCCAAGATCCAGGGAATCAGCCCCAGCATTTT
TRBV3-1	TRBJ1-1	TRBD1	once	CASSQAPDREAFF	TGTGCCAGCAGCCAAGCTCCGGACAGGGAAGCTTTCTTT
TRBV7-9	TRBJ2-7	.	.	CASSRPRDGLSYEQYF	TGTGCCAGCAGCCGACCTCGGGACGGCCTCTCCTACGAGCAGTACTTC
TRBV29-1	TRBJ1-1	TRBD1	.	CSVRDRANTEAFF	TGCAGCGTGAGGGACAGGGCGAACACTGAAGCTTTCTTT
TRBV7-9	TRBJ2-2	.	.	CASSFHGSTGELFF	TGTGCCAGCAGCTTCCACGGTTCCACCGGGGAGCTGTTTTTT
TRBV20-1	TRBJ1-2	.	.	CSARDGEGLYGYTF	TGCAGTGCTAGAGACGGCGAGGGGTTGTATGGCTACACCTTC
TRBV20-1	TRBJ2-4	TRBD1	.	CSAETDRGKNIQYF	TGCAGTGCAGAAACGGACAGGGGAAAAAACATTCAGTACTTC
TRBV19	TRBJ1-5	.	.	CASSIDRGQPQHF	TGTGCCAGTAGTATAGATAGAGGTCAGCCCCAGCATTTT
TRBV13	TRBJ1-5	.	.	CASSLGGSDQPQHF	TGTGCCAGCAGCTTAGGTGGGAGCGATCAGCCCCAGCATTTT
TRBV20-1	TRBJ2-5	.	.	CSANRRGGPSETQYF	TGCAGTGCTAACCGGAGGGGGGGGCCTTCGGAGACCCAGTACTTC
TRBV7-2	TRBJ1-5	TRBD1	.	CASSQGAGQPQHF	TGTGCCAGCAGTCAGGGGGCCGGTCAGCCCCAGCATTTT
TRBV7-3	TRBJ1-1	.	.	CASSLKTGGLRSEAFF	TGTGCCAGCAGCTTAAAGACGGGGGGCTTAAGATCTGAAGCTTTCTTT
TRBV7-9	TRBJ2-3	.	once	CASSLGAKDTQYF	TGTGCCAGCAGCTTAGGAGCGAAAGATACGCAGTATTTT
TRBV19	TRBJ1-5	.	.	CASTPFGGVVPQHF	TGTGCCAGTACCCCCTTTGGGGGAGTTGTTCCCCAGCATTTT
TRBV12-3/TRBV12-4	TRBJ2-3	TRBD1	.	CASTDRARGDTQYF	TGTGCCAGCACCGACAGGGCCCGCGGAGATACGCAGTATTTT
TRBV20-1	TRBJ2-5	TRBD2	once	CSAPPGTSGGETQYF	TGCAGTGCTCCTCCCGGGACTAGCGGGGGAGAGACCCAGTACTTC
TRBV6-1	TRBJ2-2	.	.	CASSELPRGELFF	TGTGCCAGCAGTGAACTACCCCGCGGGGAGCTGTTTTTT
TRBV2	TRBJ1-4	.	.	CASIRRGGVEKLFF	TGTGCCAGCATCCGAAGGGGAGGAGTTGAAAAACTGTTTTTT
TRBV4-3	TRBJ2-2	.	once	CASSQDSAGELFF	TGCGCCAGCAGCCAAGATAGCGCCGGGGAGCTGTTTTTT
TRBV7-2	TRBJ2-7	TRBD2	once	CASSSLAGAGEQYF	TGTGCCAGCAGCTCACTAGCGGGGGCAGGAGAGCAGTACTTC
TRBV7-2	TRBJ2-3	TRBD2	.	CASSLKAGGPGTDTQYF	TGTGCCAGCAGCTTAAAAGCGGGAGGGCCCGGCACAGATACGCAGTATTTT
TRBV11-1	TRBJ2-3	.	.	CASSQARDTQYF	TGTGCCAGCAGCCAGGCTCGTGATACGCAGTATTTT
TRBV7-9	TRBJ2-5	.	.	CASSLGTDQETQYF	TGTGCCAGCAGCTTAGGGACAGATCAAGAGACCCAGTACTTC
TRBV29-1	TRBJ1-6	.	.	CSVKLGTTDSPLHF	TGCAGCGTGAAACTGGGGACAACCGATTCACCCCTCCACTTT
TRBV20-1	TRBJ2-4	TRBD2	.	CSAREAAGRGQYF	TGCAGTGCTAGGGAGGCGGCAGGGAGGGGTCAGTACTTC
TRBV4-3	TRBJ2-7	TRBD1	.	CASSQGLTGNNYEQYF	TGCGCCAGCAGCCAGGGATTGACAGGGAACAACTACGAGCAGTACTTC
TRBV5-6	TRBJ1-1	.	.	CASSYTVNTEAFF	TGTGCCAGCAGCTACACGGTGAACACTGAAGCTTTCTTT
TRBV20-1	TRBJ2-3	.	.	CSASSWTEPTDTQYF	TGCAGTGCTAGCTCCTGGACTGAACCCACAGATACGCAGTATTTT
TRBV6-5	TRBJ1-2	.	once	CASSPGTAGGYTF	TGTGCCAGCAGCCCCGGGACGGCCGGTGGCTACACCTTC
TRBV5-1	TRBJ1-1	.	.	CASSSYREPHPEAFF	TGCGCCAGCAGCTCATACCGGGAGCCACACCCTGAAGCTTTCTTT
TRBV7-9	TRBJ1-1	.	.	CASSPQTGNTEAFF	TGTGCCAGCAGCCCCCAAACAGGGAACACTGAAGCTTTCTTT
TRBV28	TRBJ1-6	.	.	CASSPPGRSKGSPLHF	TGTGCCAGCAGTCCGCCGGGACGCTCAAAGGGTTCACCCCTCCACTTT
TRBV30	TRBJ2-1	TRBD2	.	CAWSGPGLAGGGSYNEQFF	TGTGCCTGGAGTGGTCCGGGACTAGCGGGAGGAGGGTCCTACAATGAGCAGTTCTTC
TRBV20-1	TRBJ1-1	.	.	CSAQGGQGGEAFF	TGCAGTGCCCAAGGGGGGCAGGGTGGTGAAGCTTTCTTT
TRBV7-2	TRBJ2-2	.	.	CASSLVGPTGELFF	TGTGCCAGCAGCTTAGTTGGTCCCACCGGGGAGCTGTTTTTT
TRBV7-2	TRBJ2-7	.	.	CASSSRTGDYEQYF	TGTGCCAGCAGCTCGCGTACGGGCGACTACGAGCAGTACTTC
TRBV19	TRBJ2-6	.	.	CASKEGSGANVLTF	TGTGCCAGTAAGGAGGGCTCTGGGGCCAACGTCCTGACTTTC
TRBV6-4	TRBJ2-2	TRBD1	.	CASRPLKDRENTGELFF	TGTGCCAGCAGACCCCTTAAGGACAGGGAGAACACCGGGGAGCTGTTTTTT
TRBV30	TRBJ2-2	.	.	CAWSRPTGELFF	TGTGCCTGGAGCCGACCGACCGGGGAGCTGTTTTTT
TRBV6-2/TRBV6-3	TRBJ1-1	TRBD1	.	CASSWTGGGTEAFF	TGTGCCAGCAGCTGGACAGGGGGAGGTACTGAAGCTTTCTTT
TRBV12-3/TRBV12-4	TRBJ2-1	.	.	CASKRGQSSYNEQFF	TGTGCCTCCAAGAGGGGTCAGAGCTCCTACAATGAGCAGTTCTTC